The clone carrying this T cell receptor beta chain was recorded a few times. What it recognizes is unknown. Other nucleotide sequences in the sample specify the same CDR3. The data belong to a study of beta chain features in type 1 diabetes. Background on the study: Age, gender and cell yields were similar between patients and healthy donors. Study-level results: Moderately but significantly shorter TCRB CDR3s were found in Type 1 diabetes patients in all four CD4+ subsets.

Germline assignment: CDR1 GTSNPN and CDR2 SVGIG (reference sequence). V was shortened by 1 base and J by 3 bases, with 13 bases between the two germline ends. CDR3 length: 15 residues. TCRB transcripts that were expressed got sequenced, as all of the isolated RNA had been reverse transcribed. Naive, central memory and regulatory T cell samples came to a mean of around 3.5 million reads. Assay: immunoSEQ multiplex PCR; the TCRdb copy retains only in-frame clones and omits some. The sample has hundreds of thousands of clones; over 12% are singletons. The sequence was collected from a man younger than 35 with type 1 diabetes. The V call is TRBV30, the J call TRBJ2-4; weak D call: TRBD2 (5 bases). The specimen was naive CD4+ T cells from blood. The CDR3 region is CAWSGTSGSKNIQYF. The CDR3 DNA is TGTGCCTGGAGTGGGACCTCTGGGAGCAAAAACATTCAGTACTTC.